The sample holds one count of the clone carrying this T cell receptor beta chain. The data derive from a study of blood T cell repertoires in COVID-19. The wider study: Collection of acute and convalescent COVID-19 samples took place in the United States, Italy and Spain.

CDR1 LNHDA and CDR2 SQIVND come from the germline V gene (reference sequence). Trimming cost V 5 bases and J 6 bases; bases outside gene matches: 8. The CDR3 runs to 15 residues. Original processing methods: By means of reference gene primer amplification, nucleated cell counts were estimated. Data came from immunoSEQ multiplex PCR; TCRdb stores just in-frame clones and leaves some out. That table supplies the V and J calls and clone size; D and trimming were determined from the DNA. The sample holds 150,000 or so clones, around 89% seen once. The rearrangement links TRBV19 to TRBJ1-5; the match to TRBD1 covers 9 bases. The TCR was taken from a man aged 60 to 69 with active or convalescent COVID-19. The sequenced sample was peripheral blood. The CDR3 is CASSLLGTGIQPQHF. CDR3 nucleotide sequence: TGTGCCAGTAGTCTCCTGGGGACAGGGATTCAGCCCCAGCATTTT.